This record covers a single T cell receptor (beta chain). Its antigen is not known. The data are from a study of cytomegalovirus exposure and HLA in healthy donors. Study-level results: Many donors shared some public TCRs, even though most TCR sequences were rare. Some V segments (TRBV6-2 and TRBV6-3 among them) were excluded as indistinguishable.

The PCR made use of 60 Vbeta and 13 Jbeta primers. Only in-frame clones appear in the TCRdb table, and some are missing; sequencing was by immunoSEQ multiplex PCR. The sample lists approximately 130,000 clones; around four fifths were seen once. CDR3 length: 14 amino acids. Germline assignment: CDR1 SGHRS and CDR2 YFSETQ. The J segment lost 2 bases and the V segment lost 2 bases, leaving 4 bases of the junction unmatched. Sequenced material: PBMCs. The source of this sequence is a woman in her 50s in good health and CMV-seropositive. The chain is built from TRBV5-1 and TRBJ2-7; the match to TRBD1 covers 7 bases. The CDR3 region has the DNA TGCGCCAGCAGCTTCGGGACAGTAGCCTACGAGCAGTACTTC. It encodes CASSFGTVAYEQYF.